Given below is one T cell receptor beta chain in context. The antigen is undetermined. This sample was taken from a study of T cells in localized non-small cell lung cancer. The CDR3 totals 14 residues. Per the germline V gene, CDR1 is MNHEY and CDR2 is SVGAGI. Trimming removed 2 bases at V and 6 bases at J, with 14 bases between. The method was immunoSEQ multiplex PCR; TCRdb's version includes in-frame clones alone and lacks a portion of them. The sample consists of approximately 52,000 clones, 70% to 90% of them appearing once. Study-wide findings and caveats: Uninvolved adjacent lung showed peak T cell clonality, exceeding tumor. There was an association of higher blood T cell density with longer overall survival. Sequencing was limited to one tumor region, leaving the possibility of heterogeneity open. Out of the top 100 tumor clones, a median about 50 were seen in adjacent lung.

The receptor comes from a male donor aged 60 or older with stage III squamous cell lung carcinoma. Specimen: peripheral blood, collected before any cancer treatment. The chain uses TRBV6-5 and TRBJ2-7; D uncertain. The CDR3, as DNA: TGTGCCAGCAGTTACGGATCCGATTCGGGCGAGCAGTACTTC. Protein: CASSYGSDSGEQYF.